The rows below give T cell receptor beta chains drawn from one sample of a study of T cell responses to AZD1222 COVID-19 vaccine. The data were produced by immunoSEQ multiplex PCR, yet TCRdb's version contains in-frame clones alone and is incomplete. The sample contains about 150,000 clones, under 95% of which appear only once. The starting material was peripheral blood, obtained 28 days after the second AZD1222 dose. The receptor set was obtained from an adult who received the AZD1222 COVID-19 vaccine. CDR3s include the opening cysteine and the closing phenylalanine or tryptophan. Each record gives: D gene, V gene, J gene, clone size, CDR3 DNA, CDR3 protein. D genes are given only for firm matches. Where a row states a size, it is once, few, many or the class of an expanded clone; other rows omit it.

d_call: TRBD1
v_call: TRBV4-3
j_call: TRBJ2-3
clone_size: -
cdr3_nt: TGCGCCAGCAGCCAAGGACAGGGGGCCTGGACAGATACGCAGTATTTT
cdr3_aa: CASSQGQGAWTDTQYF

d_call: -
v_call: TRBV27
j_call: TRBJ1-1
clone_size: -
cdr3_nt: TGTGCCAGCAAATTAACCAGGGTTCGGGGCACTGAAGCTTTCTTT
cdr3_aa: CASKLTRVRGTEAFF

d_call: TRBD2
v_call: TRBV6-5
j_call: TRBJ2-7
clone_size: -
cdr3_nt: TGTGCCAGCAGCAGTAATAGCGGGGCCTACGAGCAGTACTTC
cdr3_aa: CASSSNSGAYEQYF

d_call: -
v_call: TRBV5-1
j_call: TRBJ1-4
clone_size: -
cdr3_nt: TGCGCCAGCAGCTTGAGGGGGGCCAATGAAAAACTGTTTTTT
cdr3_aa: CASSLRGANEKLFF

d_call: -
v_call: TRBV3-1/TRBV3-2
j_call: TRBJ2-1
clone_size: -
cdr3_nt: TGTGCCAGCAGCCATCAAGCCCGGGACGACAATGAGCAGTTCTTC
cdr3_aa: CASSHQARDDNEQFF

d_call: -
v_call: TRBV6-5
j_call: TRBJ2-7
clone_size: -
cdr3_nt: TGTGCCAGCAGGGTCGGGCAGTCCTACGAGCAGTACTTC
cdr3_aa: CASRVGQSYEQYF

d_call: -
v_call: TRBV3-1/TRBV3-2
j_call: TRBJ1-1
clone_size: -
cdr3_nt: TGTGCAGCCGGGACAATAAGCACTGAAGCTTTCTTT
cdr3_aa: CAAGTISTEAFF

d_call: -
v_call: TRBV19
j_call: TRBJ1-1
clone_size: -
cdr3_nt: TGTGCCAGTAGTATAATGGGGGGCACTGAAGCTTTCTTT
cdr3_aa: CASSIMGGTEAFF

d_call: TRBD2
v_call: TRBV11-2
j_call: TRBJ2-7
clone_size: few
cdr3_nt: TGTGCCAGCAGCTTAGATTCGTGGGGACTACGGGAGCAGTACTTC
cdr3_aa: CASSLDSWGLREQYF

d_call: -
v_call: TRBV24-1
j_call: TRBJ2-1
clone_size: -
cdr3_nt: TGTGCCACCAGTGATTTGGGTGGGACCTACAATGAGCAGTTCTTC
cdr3_aa: CATSDLGGTYNEQFF

d_call: -
v_call: TRBV12-3/TRBV12-4
j_call: TRBJ1-6
clone_size: -
cdr3_nt: TGTGCCAGCAGCCTAAATTCACCCCTCCACTTT
cdr3_aa: CASSLNSPLHF

d_call: TRBD1
v_call: TRBV7-2
j_call: TRBJ1-4
clone_size: once
cdr3_nt: TGTGCCAGCAGCTCGTCTTCCACAGGGGTTAGAGGAAAACTGTTTTTT
cdr3_aa: CASSSSSTGVRGKLFF

d_call: TRBD2
v_call: TRBV10-1
j_call: TRBJ2-2
clone_size: -
cdr3_nt: TGCGCCAGCGGGGGACTAGCGGGGAACACCGGGGAGCTGTTTTTT
cdr3_aa: CASGGLAGNTGELFF

d_call: -
v_call: TRBV7-2
j_call: TRBJ2-6
clone_size: -
cdr3_nt: TGTGCCAGCAGCTTCCCAGGGATGAGGATGTACTCTGGGGCCAACGTCCTGACTTTC
cdr3_aa: CASSFPGMRMYSGANVLTF

d_call: TRBD1
v_call: TRBV18
j_call: TRBJ1-1
clone_size: -
cdr3_nt: TGTGCCAGCTCACTGGACAGGGACGCTTTCTTT
cdr3_aa: CASSLDRDAFF

d_call: -
v_call: TRBV5-1
j_call: TRBJ2-3
clone_size: -
cdr3_nt: TGCGCCAGCAGACCCGCCTCAGATACGCAGTATTTT
cdr3_aa: CASRPASDTQYF

d_call: TRBD2
v_call: TRBV11-2
j_call: TRBJ2-7
clone_size: -
cdr3_nt: TGTGCCAGCAGCTCGGGACTAGCGGGAGGGTACGAGCAGTACTTC
cdr3_aa: CASSSGLAGGYEQYF

d_call: -
v_call: TRBV7-3
j_call: TRBJ1-1
clone_size: -
cdr3_nt: TGTGCCAGCAGCACCCAGTACGACACTGAAGCTTTCTTT
cdr3_aa: CASSTQYDTEAFF

d_call: TRBD1
v_call: TRBV28
j_call: TRBJ2-5
clone_size: -
cdr3_nt: TGTGCCAGCAGTTTACCTGGGACAGCACAAGAGACCCAGTACTTC
cdr3_aa: CASSLPGTAQETQYF

d_call: -
v_call: TRBV19
j_call: TRBJ2-1
clone_size: -
cdr3_nt: TGTGCCAGTAATATGCCGGGAAAAGCCTATGAGCAGTTCTTC
cdr3_aa: CASNMPGKAYEQFF

d_call: TRBD1
v_call: TRBV19
j_call: TRBJ1-4
clone_size: -
cdr3_nt: TGTGCCACCCGGACAGGGAATAGTGAAAAACTGTTTTTT
cdr3_aa: CATRTGNSEKLFF

d_call: TRBD1
v_call: TRBV6-4
j_call: TRBJ2-2
clone_size: -
cdr3_nt: TGTGCCAGCAGTCGGGACAGGGAATCCGGGGAGCTGTTTTTT
cdr3_aa: CASSRDRESGELFF

d_call: -
v_call: TRBV7-9
j_call: TRBJ1-1
clone_size: -
cdr3_nt: TGTGCCAGCTCAATCACTGAAGCTTTCTTT
cdr3_aa: CASSITEAFF

d_call: TRBD2
v_call: TRBV2
j_call: TRBJ2-1
clone_size: -
cdr3_nt: TGTGCCAGCAGTGAGATAGCGGGAGGAGCCTACAATGAGCAGTTCTTC
cdr3_aa: CASSEIAGGAYNEQFF

d_call: TRBD2
v_call: TRBV24-1
j_call: TRBJ2-3
clone_size: -
cdr3_nt: TGTGCCACCAGTGATTTAGGACTAGCGGGAGTTAGAACAGATACGCAGTATTTT
cdr3_aa: CATSDLGLAGVRTDTQYF

d_call: TRBD2
v_call: TRBV24-1
j_call: TRBJ2-3
clone_size: -
cdr3_nt: TGTGCCACCAGTGATTTGAGCGGGGGCCCGGGTACGGGCACAGATACGCAGTATTTT
cdr3_aa: CATSDLSGGPGTGTDTQYF

d_call: TRBD1
v_call: TRBV5-1
j_call: TRBJ1-1
clone_size: -
cdr3_nt: TGCGCCAGCAGCTTGGGGACAGGGGACACTGAAGCTTTCTTT
cdr3_aa: CASSLGTGDTEAFF

d_call: TRBD1
v_call: TRBV6-6
j_call: TRBJ1-5
clone_size: -
cdr3_nt: TGTGCCAGCAGTACGGGACAGGGCAACCAGCCCCAGCATTTT
cdr3_aa: CASSTGQGNQPQHF

d_call: -
v_call: TRBV3-1/TRBV3-2
j_call: TRBJ1-2
clone_size: -
cdr3_nt: TGTGCCAGCAGCCTTCGGTCGGAAGGCTACACCTTC
cdr3_aa: CASSLRSEGYTF

d_call: -
v_call: TRBV5-1
j_call: TRBJ2-7
clone_size: -
cdr3_nt: TGCGCCAGCAGCTTGGGAGTCGGGACCCTGGGCGAGCAGTACTTC
cdr3_aa: CASSLGVGTLGEQYF

d_call: -
v_call: TRBV19
j_call: TRBJ1-1
clone_size: -
cdr3_nt: TGTGCCAGTAGTACCCGGGGCGTCACTGAAGCTTTCTTT
cdr3_aa: CASSTRGVTEAFF

d_call: TRBD2
v_call: TRBV11-2
j_call: TRBJ2-1
clone_size: -
cdr3_nt: TGTGCCAGCAGCTCCCCCCTCTTTGGACTAGCGGAAAACAATGAGCAGTTCTTC
cdr3_aa: CASSSPLFGLAENNEQFF

d_call: TRBD1
v_call: TRBV29-1
j_call: TRBJ1-6
clone_size: -
cdr3_nt: TGCAGCGTTGAAGATGGCGGCAGGGGGGATTCACCCCTCCACTTT
cdr3_aa: CSVEDGGRGDSPLHF

d_call: TRBD1
v_call: TRBV11-2
j_call: TRBJ1-2
clone_size: -
cdr3_nt: TGTGCCAGCAGACCAGTAAGAAGCGGGAGACAGGGCCCATATGGCTACACCTTC
cdr3_aa: CASRPVRSGRQGPYGYTF

d_call: TRBD1
v_call: TRBV7-2
j_call: TRBJ1-1
clone_size: -
cdr3_nt: TGTGCCAGCAGCGGAGGGACAGGGGGGATAGGAGCTTTCTTT
cdr3_aa: CASSGGTGGIGAFF

d_call: -
v_call: TRBV2
j_call: TRBJ2-5
clone_size: -
cdr3_nt: TGTGCCAGCAGTGAAGCGCTGGGAACCCAGTACTTC
cdr3_aa: CASSEALGTQYF

d_call: -
v_call: TRBV10-3
j_call: TRBJ1-6
clone_size: -
cdr3_nt: TGTGCCATCAGTGACTCGGGGGGGAGGGCCTATAATTCACCCCTCCACTTT
cdr3_aa: CAISDSGGRAYNSPLHF

d_call: -
v_call: TRBV19
j_call: TRBJ1-2
clone_size: -
cdr3_nt: TGTGCCAGTAGTATAGTCACAAGGAGTCGTACGGGCTACACCTTC
cdr3_aa: CASSIVTRSRTGYTF

d_call: -
v_call: TRBV19
j_call: TRBJ2-1
clone_size: -
cdr3_nt: TGTGCCAGTAGACCCTCGGGAGTGGATGAGCAGTTCTTC
cdr3_aa: CASRPSGVDEQFF

d_call: TRBD2
v_call: TRBV28
j_call: TRBJ2-3
clone_size: -
cdr3_nt: TGTGCCAGCAGTTTAGGGCTAGCGGGGTACACAGATACGCAGTATTTT
cdr3_aa: CASSLGLAGYTDTQYF

d_call: TRBD1
v_call: TRBV12-3/TRBV12-4
j_call: TRBJ2-7
clone_size: -
cdr3_nt: TGTGCCAGCAGTTCGGGACAGATTTACGAGCAGTACTTC
cdr3_aa: CASSSGQIYEQYF

d_call: -
v_call: TRBV24-1
j_call: TRBJ2-3
clone_size: -
cdr3_nt: TGTGCCACCAGTGACTACCTTGGCTCTAGCACAGATACGCAGTATTTT
cdr3_aa: CATSDYLGSSTDTQYF

d_call: -
v_call: TRBV18
j_call: TRBJ2-3
clone_size: -
cdr3_nt: TGTGCCGGAAATCCAGTTGGCACCGCAGATACGCAGTATTTT
cdr3_aa: CAGNPVGTADTQYF

d_call: TRBD2
v_call: TRBV5-4
j_call: TRBJ2-4
clone_size: -
cdr3_nt: TGTGCCAGCAGCTTGGATAGCGGGAGAGGGACTCAGTACTTC
cdr3_aa: CASSLDSGRGTQYF

d_call: -
v_call: TRBV6-5
j_call: TRBJ1-5
clone_size: -
cdr3_nt: TGTGCCAGCAGCGCCGGGTCGAGCAATCAGCCCCAGCATTTT
cdr3_aa: CASSAGSSNQPQHF

d_call: TRBD2
v_call: TRBV28
j_call: TRBJ2-7
clone_size: once
cdr3_nt: TGTGCCAGCACGAAGGGACTAGCGGGAGGGCTGGTTTTAAGGCAGCAGTACTTC
cdr3_aa: CASTKGLAGGLVLRQQYF

d_call: -
v_call: TRBV15
j_call: TRBJ2-7
clone_size: -
cdr3_nt: TGTGCCACCAGCAGAGTGGGCAGGGACGAGCAGTACTTC
cdr3_aa: CATSRVGRDEQYF

d_call: -
v_call: TRBV18
j_call: TRBJ1-6
clone_size: -
cdr3_nt: TGTGCCAGCTCACCAAATGGTCTACCAACTAATTCACCCCTCCACTTT
cdr3_aa: CASSPNGLPTNSPLHF

d_call: -
v_call: TRBV11-3
j_call: TRBJ1-2
clone_size: -
cdr3_nt: TGTGCCAGCTCCTCCCTCGGGGGTAACTATGGCTACACCTTC
cdr3_aa: CASSSLGGNYGYTF

d_call: TRBD2
v_call: TRBV19
j_call: TRBJ2-4
clone_size: -
cdr3_nt: TGTGCCAGTAGTATAAACCTAGCGGGAGGGCCATCGGACATTCAGTACTTC
cdr3_aa: CASSINLAGGPSDIQYF

d_call: TRBD1
v_call: TRBV5-1
j_call: TRBJ2-5
clone_size: -
cdr3_nt: TGCGCCAGCAGCACTTCCAGGACAGGGCCCCAAGAGACCCAGTACTTC
cdr3_aa: CASSTSRTGPQETQYF

d_call: TRBD2
v_call: TRBV6-4
j_call: TRBJ2-5
clone_size: -
cdr3_nt: TGTGCCAGCAGCCGGACTAGCCAGGGAATAGAGACCCAGTACTTC
cdr3_aa: CASSRTSQGIETQYF

d_call: -
v_call: TRBV3-1/TRBV3-2
j_call: TRBJ1-1
clone_size: -
cdr3_nt: TGTGCCAAGAGGGGTGCCGGGCACACTGAAGCTTTCTTT
cdr3_aa: CAKRGAGHTEAFF

d_call: -
v_call: TRBV7-2
j_call: TRBJ2-1
clone_size: -
cdr3_nt: TGTGCCAGCAGCTTAGGGGGAGGTTCGTACAATGAGCAGTTCTTC
cdr3_aa: CASSLGGGSYNEQFF

d_call: -
v_call: TRBV4-3
j_call: TRBJ2-7
clone_size: -
cdr3_nt: TGCGCCAGCAGCCAAAGACGGGGCAGCTACGAGCAGTACTTC
cdr3_aa: CASSQRRGSYEQYF

d_call: TRBD1
v_call: TRBV6-5
j_call: TRBJ1-3
clone_size: -
cdr3_nt: TGTGCCAGCAGTTACTTACAGGGGGCTGGAAACACCATATATTTT
cdr3_aa: CASSYLQGAGNTIYF